These 14 T cell receptor beta chains were all obtained from the same sample, sequenced in a study of CD4 T cells in relation to SARS-CoV-2 and coronaviruses. Sequenced by immunoSEQ multiplex PCR; TCRdb stores in-frame clones only, minus some. Here the sample spans 35,000 to 40,000 clones, roughly 88% being singletons. Specimen: memory CD4+ T cells from PBMCs. These TCRs come from an adult with COVID-19.

The chain uses TRBV2 and TRBJ1-4; TRBD1 might be the D (5 bases). V lost 5 bases, J lost 0 bases, and 13 bases lay in between. The CDR3 has 16 residues. CDR1 and CDR2 from the germline V gene are SNHLY and FYNNEI. In DNA, the CDR3 is TGTGCCAGCAGTCGAAGACAGATTGCAACTAATGAAAAACTGTTTTTT. This sequence encodes CASSRRQIATNEKLFF.

The chain employs TRBV18 and TRBJ2-5; D is unresolved. Trimming removed 3 bases at V and 2 bases at J, with 10 bases between. Germline values: CDR1 KGHSH, CDR2 LQKENI. The CDR3 is 14 amino acids. CDR3 sequence: CASSPILGQETQYF. In DNA, the CDR3 is TGTGCCAGCTCACCCATTCTGGGGCAAGAGACCCAGTACTTC. The whole variable domain, filled in from reference TRBV18 and TRBJ2-5, reads NAGVMQNPRHLVRRRGQEARLRCSPMKGHSHVYWYRQLPEEGLKFMVYLQKENIIDESGMPKERFSAEFPKEGPSILRIQQVVRGDSAAYFCASSPILGQETQYFGPGTRLLVL.

V gene TRBV5-5 combines with J gene TRBJ2-7; 7 bases align to TRBD1. The CDR3 has 14 residues. The germline V gene has CDR1 SGHKS and CDR2 YYEKEE (reference sequence). The V gene end was trimmed by 8 bases and the J gene end by 3 bases; junction bases not matched to a gene: 11. In nucleotides, the CDR3 is TGTGCCAGTAGAAGACAGGGCACCCACTACGAGCAGTACTTC. It yields the protein CASRRQGTHYEQYF.

The chain combines TRBV28 with TRBJ1-2, with a weak D call TRBD1 (6 bases). Germline CDR1 and CDR2: MDHEN and SYDVKM. This CDR3 comprises 13 residues. V lost 5 bases and J 4 bases, leaving 11 bases between the germline ends. For the CDR3, the DNA is TGTGCCAGCAGTCGGACAGACCTCTATGGCTACACCTTC. Translating gives CASSRTDLYGYTF.

The rearrangement links TRBV5-1 to TRBJ1-6; D is undetermined. The germline V and J ends were trimmed by 9 bases and 14 bases, with 27 bases remaining between them. The germline V gene has CDR1 SGHRS and CDR2 YFSETQ. This CDR3 is built from 15 residues. The chain's CDR3 is CATSWTGGTFEALHF. The DNA for the CDR3 is TGCGCCACCAGTTGGACTGGCGGAACCTTTGAGGCCCTCCACTTT.

This clone came up once. J is TRBJ1-1 and V is TRBV5-6; D remains ambiguous. Between the trimmed V and J ends, which lost 6 bases and 5 bases, there was a span of 8 bases. Germline loops: CDR1 SGHDT, CDR2 YYEEEE. This CDR3 spans 11 amino acids. The CDR3 region has the DNA TGTGCCAGCACCTGGAGGACTGAAGCTTTCTTT. Residues: CASTWRTEAFF. Filled out from reference TRBV5-6 and TRBJ1-1, the complete variable domain reads DAGVTQSPTHLIKTRGQQVTLRCSPKSGHDTVSWYQQALGQGPQFIFQYYEEEERQRGNFPDRFSGHQFPNYSSELNVNALLLGDSALYLCASTWRTEAFFGQGTRLTVV.

The chain recombines TRBV6-2 or TRBV6-3 with TRBJ1-1; weak D call: TRBD1 (5 bases). The CDR3 consists of 13 residues. The germline V and J ends were trimmed by 6 bases and 1 base, with 9 bases remaining between them. Germline CDR1 reads MNHEY; CDR2 reads SVGEGT. This CDR3 reads CASSRTTNTEAFF. DNA for the CDR3: TGTGCCAGCAGCAGGACAACGAACACTGAAGCTTTCTTT.

The V call is TRBV6-2 or TRBV6-3, the J call TRBJ2-7, with unresolved D. This CDR3 region has 14 residues. Germline assignment: CDR1 MNHEY and CDR2 SVGEGT. Trimming cost V 5 bases and J 7 bases, with 18 bases left between them. The CDR3 DNA sequence: TGTGCCAGCAGTAACCCAGCAAGTCGTAGGGAGCAGTACTTC. Translating it yields CASSNPASRREQYF.

J is TRBJ2-2 and V is TRBV3-1 (or the pseudogene TRBV3-2), with 13 bases that match TRBD2. CDR1 LGHDT and CDR2 YNNKEL come from the germline V gene (reference sequence). V shed 4 bases, J shed 6 bases, and the junction held 2 bases outside the gene matches. The CDR3 spans 15 residues. The CDR3 bases are TGTGCCAGCAGCCGAGGACTAGCGGGAGCCGGGGAGCTGTTTTTT. Protein sequence: CASSRGLAGAGELFF.

This clone was seen a single time. This sequence joins TRBV27 and TRBJ1-6; maybe TRBD1 (5 bases). The germline V gene has CDR1 MNHEY and CDR2 SMNVEV (reference sequence). The germline V and J ends were trimmed by 4 bases and 6 bases, with 13 bases remaining between them. The CDR3 has 15 amino acids. The CDR3 protein is CASSSRGGFNSPLHF. Here the CDR3 DNA reads TGTGCCAGCAGTTCCCGTGGGGGGTTTAATTCACCCCTCCACTTT.

The V call is TRBV11-2, the J call TRBJ2-2; D is unclear. Germline values: CDR1 SGHAT, CDR2 FQNNGV. This CDR3 comprises 14 residues. The ends were cut back, 4 bases at V and 7 bases at J, with 13 bases in the middle. The chain's CDR3 is CASSSATSVGELFF. The CDR3 coding sequence is TGTGCCAGCAGCTCTGCGACGAGTGTCGGGGAGCTGTTTTTT. The entire variable domain, with the rest obtained from reference TRBV11-2 and TRBJ2-2, is as follows: EAGVAQSPRYKIIEKRQSVAFWCNPISGHATLYWYQQILGQGPKLLIQFQNNGVVDDSQLPKDRFSAERLKGVDSTLKIQPAKLEDSAVYLCASSSATSVGELFFGEGSRLTVL.

The rearrangement links TRBV7-2 to TRBJ2-4; perhaps TRBD2 as D (5 bases). The CDR3 covers 15 residues. V was cut by 5 bases and J by 1 base, with 12 bases left in between. Germline loops: CDR1 SGHTA, CDR2 FQGNSA. CDR3 residues: CASSDRRTAKNIQYF. The DNA of the CDR3 is TGTGCCAGCAGCGACCGGAGGACGGCCAAAAACATTCAGTACTTC.

This clone has a handful of counts. The chain has TRBV5-1 and TRBJ2-3, with TRBD1 matching over 10 bases. This CDR3 region has 15 residues. Germline CDR1 is SGHRS and CDR2 is YFSETQ. The ends lost 2 bases at V and 4 bases at J; junction bases unmatched: 4. CDR3 sequence reads: CASSFGTGVADTQYF. The CDR3 DNA is TGCGCCAGCAGCTTCGGGACAGGGGTGGCAGATACGCAGTATTTT.

The CDR3 sequence is CASSPSGNYEQYF. The DNA for the CDR3 is TGCGCCAGCAGCCCGAGCGGGAATTACGAGCAGTACTTC. The chain employs TRBV5-1 and TRBJ2-7; TRBD2 agrees at 7 bases. The CDR3 spans 13 residues. V trimming: 4 bases; J trimming: 4 bases; junction bases outside the gene matches: 5. Looked up from germline, CDR1 is SGHRS and CDR2 is YFSETQ.